This T cell receptor beta chain was captured in a study of identical twins. TCRdb reanalysed the 5' RACE reads using MiXCR and keeps one entry per CDR3 protein. The sample carries under 350,000 distinct CDR3 sequences, less than 9.5% recorded once. The CDR3 runs 13 residues. Trimming removed 3 bases from V and 4 bases from J, with 13 bases in between. Germline V gene data show CDR1 as DFQATT and CDR2 as SNEGSKA (reference sequence). The same specimen was also included in a second study, on yellow fever vaccine responses in identical twins.

The receptor comes from a young woman in good health. The chain employs TRBV20-1 and TRBJ2-7, with D perhaps TRBD2 (5 bases). The sequencing input was CD8+ T cells sorted from blood. This CDR3 is CSAREAPRYEQYF. The DNA of the CDR3 is TGCAGTGCTAGGGAGGCTCCACGGTACGAGCAGTACTTC.